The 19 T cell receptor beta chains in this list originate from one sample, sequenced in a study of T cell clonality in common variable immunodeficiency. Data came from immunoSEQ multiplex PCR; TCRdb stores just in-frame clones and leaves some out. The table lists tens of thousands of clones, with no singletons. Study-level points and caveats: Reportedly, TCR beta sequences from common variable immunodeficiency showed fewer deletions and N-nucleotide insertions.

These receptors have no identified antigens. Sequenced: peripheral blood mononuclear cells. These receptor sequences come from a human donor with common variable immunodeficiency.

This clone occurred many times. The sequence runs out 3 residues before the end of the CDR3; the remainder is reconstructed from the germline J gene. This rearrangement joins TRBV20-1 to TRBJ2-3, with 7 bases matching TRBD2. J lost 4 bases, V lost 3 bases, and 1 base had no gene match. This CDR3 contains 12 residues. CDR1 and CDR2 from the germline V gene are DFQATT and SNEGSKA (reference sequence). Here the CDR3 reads CSARRGSDTQYF. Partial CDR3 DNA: TGCAGTGCTAGGCGGGGGTCAGATACG.

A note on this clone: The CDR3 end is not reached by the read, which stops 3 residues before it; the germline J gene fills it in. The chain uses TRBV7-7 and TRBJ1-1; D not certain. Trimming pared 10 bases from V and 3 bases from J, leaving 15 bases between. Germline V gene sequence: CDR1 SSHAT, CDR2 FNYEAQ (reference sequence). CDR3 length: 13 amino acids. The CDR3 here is CATSLRSDTEAFF. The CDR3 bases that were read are TGTGCCACCTCCCTCCGTTCGGACACTGAA.

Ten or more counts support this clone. CDR3 protein: CASSLEGGDTEAFF. The part of the CDR3 DNA that was read is TGTGCCAGCAGTTTAGAGGGAGGGGACACTGAA. The chain has TRBV12-3 or TRBV12-4 and TRBJ1-1, with D perhaps TRBD1 (5 bases). Read data end 3 residues before the CDR3 end; the end is taken from the germline J gene. Trimming took off 1 base at V and 3 bases at J, with 9 bases between the two ends. The CDR3 consists of 14 residues.

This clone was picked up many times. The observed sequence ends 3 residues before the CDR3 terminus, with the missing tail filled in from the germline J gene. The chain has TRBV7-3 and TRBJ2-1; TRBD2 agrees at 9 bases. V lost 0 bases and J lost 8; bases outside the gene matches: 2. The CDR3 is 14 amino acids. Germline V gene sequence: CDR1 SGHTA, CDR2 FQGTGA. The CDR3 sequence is CASSLTSGGHEQFF. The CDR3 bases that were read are TGTGCCAGCAGCTTAACTAGCGGGGGTCATGAG.

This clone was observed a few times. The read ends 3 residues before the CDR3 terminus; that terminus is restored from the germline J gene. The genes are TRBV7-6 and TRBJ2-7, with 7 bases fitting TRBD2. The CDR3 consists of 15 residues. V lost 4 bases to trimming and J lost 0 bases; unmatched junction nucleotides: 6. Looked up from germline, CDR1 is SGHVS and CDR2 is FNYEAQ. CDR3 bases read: TGTGCCAGCAGCTGGGGGACTACCCGCTCCTACGAG. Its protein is CASSWGTTRSYE. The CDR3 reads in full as CASSWGTTRSYEQYF.

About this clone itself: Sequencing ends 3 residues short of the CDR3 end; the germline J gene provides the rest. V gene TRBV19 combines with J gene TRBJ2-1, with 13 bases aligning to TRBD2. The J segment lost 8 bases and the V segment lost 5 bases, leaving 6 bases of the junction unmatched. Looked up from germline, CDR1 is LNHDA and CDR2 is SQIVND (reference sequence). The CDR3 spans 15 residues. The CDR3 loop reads CASSPRTSGRDEQFF. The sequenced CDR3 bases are TGTGCCAGTAGTCCGCGGACTAGCGGGAGAGATGAG.

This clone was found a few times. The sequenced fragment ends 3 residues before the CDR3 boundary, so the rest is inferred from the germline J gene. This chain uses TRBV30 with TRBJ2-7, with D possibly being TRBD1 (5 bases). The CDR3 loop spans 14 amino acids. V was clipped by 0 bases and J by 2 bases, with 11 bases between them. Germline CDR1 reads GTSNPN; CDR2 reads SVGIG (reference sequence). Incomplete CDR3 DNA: TGTGCCTGGAGTGTAAGCAGGGTAACCTACGAG. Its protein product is CAWSVSRVTYE. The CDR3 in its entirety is CAWSVSRVTYEQYF. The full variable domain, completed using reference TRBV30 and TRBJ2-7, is SQTIHQWPATLVQPVGSPLSLECTVEGTSNPNLYWYRQAAGRGLQLLFYSVGIGQISSEVPQNLSASRPQDRQFILSSKKLLLSDSGFYLCAWSVSRVTYEQYFGPGTRLTVT.

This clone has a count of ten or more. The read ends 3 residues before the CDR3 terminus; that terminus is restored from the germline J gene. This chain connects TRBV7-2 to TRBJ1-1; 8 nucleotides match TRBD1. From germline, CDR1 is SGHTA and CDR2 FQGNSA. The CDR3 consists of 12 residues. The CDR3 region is CASSTRTGKAFF. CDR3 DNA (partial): TGTGCCAGCAGCACCCGGACAGGGAAG.

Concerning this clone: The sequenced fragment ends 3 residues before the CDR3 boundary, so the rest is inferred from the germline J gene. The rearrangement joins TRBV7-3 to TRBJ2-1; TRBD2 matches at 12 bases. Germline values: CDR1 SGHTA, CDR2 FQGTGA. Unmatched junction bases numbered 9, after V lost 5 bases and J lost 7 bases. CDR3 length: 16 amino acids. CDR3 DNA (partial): TGTGCCAGCAGCCTCCTGACTAGCGGGAGAACAAATGAG. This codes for CASSLLTSGRTNE. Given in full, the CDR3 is CASSLLTSGRTNEQFF.

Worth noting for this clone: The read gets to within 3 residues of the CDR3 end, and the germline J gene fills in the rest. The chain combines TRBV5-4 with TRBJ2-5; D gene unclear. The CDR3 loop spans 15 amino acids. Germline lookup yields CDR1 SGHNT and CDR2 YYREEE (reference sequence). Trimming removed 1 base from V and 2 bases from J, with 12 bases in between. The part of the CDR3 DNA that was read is TGTGCCAGCAGCTTGATAGCCTCACCTCAAGAGACC. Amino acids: CASSLIASPQET. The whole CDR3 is CASSLIASPQETQYF.

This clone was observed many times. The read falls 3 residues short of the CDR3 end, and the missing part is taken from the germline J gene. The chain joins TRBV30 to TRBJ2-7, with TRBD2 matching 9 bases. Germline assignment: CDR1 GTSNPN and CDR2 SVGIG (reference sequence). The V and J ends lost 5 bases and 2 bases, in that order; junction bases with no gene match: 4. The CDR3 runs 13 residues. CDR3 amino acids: CAWRREGPYEQYF. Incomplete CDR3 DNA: TGTGCCTGGCGGCGGGAGGGCCCCTACGAG.

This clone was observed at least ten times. The DNA read from the CDR3 is TGTGCCACCAGTGATTGGGATGGCGGGAGGCCTCCCCACTACAATGAG. Its translation is CATSDWDGGRPPHYNE. The entire CDR3 is CATSDWDGGRPPHYNEQFF. The chain couples TRBV24-1 to TRBJ2-1; 8 nucleotides match TRBD2. The read comes to an end 3 residues before the CDR3 does, leaving the germline J gene to fill in the end. CDR1 is KGHDR and CDR2 is SFDVKD in the germline V gene. After removal of 2 bases from V and 3 bases from J, the junction contained 14 bases not matched to a gene. The CDR3 length is 19 residues.

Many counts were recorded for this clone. The CDR3 loop reads CASSFAGGTNEKLFF. The CDR3 bases that were read are TGTGCCAGCAGCTTCGCAGGGGGGACTAATGAAAAA. The chain couples TRBV11-3 to TRBJ1-4; 7 nucleotides line up with TRBD1. The read ends 3 residues before the CDR3 terminus; that terminus is restored from the germline J gene. V lost 3 bases, J lost 2 bases, and 3 bases stayed unmatched. The germline gives CDR1 SGHNT, CDR2 YENEEA. CDR3 length: 15 residues.

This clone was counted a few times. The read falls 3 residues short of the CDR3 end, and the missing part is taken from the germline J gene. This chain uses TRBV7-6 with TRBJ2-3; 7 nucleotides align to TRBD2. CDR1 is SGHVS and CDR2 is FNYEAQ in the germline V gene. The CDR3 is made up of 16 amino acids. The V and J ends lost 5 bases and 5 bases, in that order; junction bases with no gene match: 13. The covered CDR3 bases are TGTGCCAGCAGCCCCCCGAGGGGAGGGCGGGGAGATACG. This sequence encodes CASSPPRGGRGDT. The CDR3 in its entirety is CASSPPRGGRGDTQYF. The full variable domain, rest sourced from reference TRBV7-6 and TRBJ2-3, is GAGVSQSPRYKVTKRGQDVALRCDPISGHVSLYWYRQALGQGPEFLTYFNYEAQQDKSGLPNDRFSAERPEGSISTLTIQRTEQRDSAMYRCASSPPRGGRGDTQYFGPGTRLTVL.

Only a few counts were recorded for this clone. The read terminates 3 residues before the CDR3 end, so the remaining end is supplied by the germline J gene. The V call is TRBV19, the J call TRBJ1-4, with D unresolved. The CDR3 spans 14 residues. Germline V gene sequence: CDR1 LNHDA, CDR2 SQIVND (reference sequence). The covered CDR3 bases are TGTGCCAGTAGTGCCTACGCGTCGGGTTATGGA. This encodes CASSAYASGYG. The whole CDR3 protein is CASSAYASGYGLFF.

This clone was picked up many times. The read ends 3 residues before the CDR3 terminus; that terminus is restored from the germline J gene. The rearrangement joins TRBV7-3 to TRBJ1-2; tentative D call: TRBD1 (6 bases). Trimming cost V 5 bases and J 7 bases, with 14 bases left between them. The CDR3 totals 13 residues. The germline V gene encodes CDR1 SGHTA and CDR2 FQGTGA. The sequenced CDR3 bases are TGTGCCAGCAGCCCGGACAGTTTAGGTGGC. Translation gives CASSPDSLGG. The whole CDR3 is CASSPDSLGGYTF.

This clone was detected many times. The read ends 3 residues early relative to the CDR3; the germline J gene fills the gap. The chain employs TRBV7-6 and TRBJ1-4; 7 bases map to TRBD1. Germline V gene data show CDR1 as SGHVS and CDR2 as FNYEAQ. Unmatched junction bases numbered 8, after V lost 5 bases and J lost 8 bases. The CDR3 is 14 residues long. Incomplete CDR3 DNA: TGTGCCAGCAGCGTTACAGGGGACAAGGAAAAA. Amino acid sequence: CASSVTGDKEK. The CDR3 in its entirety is CASSVTGDKEKLFF. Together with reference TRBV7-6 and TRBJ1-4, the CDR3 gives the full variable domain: GAGVSQSPRYKVTKRGQDVALRCDPISGHVSLYWYRQALGQGPEFLTYFNYEAQQDKSGLPNDRFSAERPEGSISTLTIQRTEQRDSAMYRCASSVTGDKEKLFFGSGTQLSVL.

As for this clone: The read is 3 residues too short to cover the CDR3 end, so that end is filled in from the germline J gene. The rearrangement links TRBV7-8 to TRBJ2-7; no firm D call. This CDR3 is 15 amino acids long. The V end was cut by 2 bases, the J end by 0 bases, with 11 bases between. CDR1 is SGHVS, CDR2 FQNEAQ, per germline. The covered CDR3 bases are TGTGCCAGCAGCTTATTCGGTGCTCTCTCCTACGAG. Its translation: CASSLFGALSYE. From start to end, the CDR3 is CASSLFGALSYEQYF. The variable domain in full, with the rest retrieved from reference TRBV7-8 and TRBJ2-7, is GAGVSQSPRYKVAKRGQDVALRCDPISGHVSLFWYQQALGQGPEFLTYFQNEAQLDKSGLPSDRFFAERPEGSVSTLKIQRTQQEDSAVYLCASSLFGALSYEQYFGPGTRLTVT.

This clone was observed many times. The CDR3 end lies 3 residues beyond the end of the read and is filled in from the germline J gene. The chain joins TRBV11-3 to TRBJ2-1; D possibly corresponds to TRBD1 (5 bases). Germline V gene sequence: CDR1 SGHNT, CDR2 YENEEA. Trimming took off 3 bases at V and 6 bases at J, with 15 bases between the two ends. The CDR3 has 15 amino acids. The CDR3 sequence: CASSLTPGWGNEQFF. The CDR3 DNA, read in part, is TGTGCCAGCAGCTTGACCCCAGGGTGGGGCAATGAG.